This T cell receptor beta chain was recorded in a study of metastatic and nonmetastatic thyroid tumors. Turning to the study itself: A comparison of repertoires was made across blood and tumor or nodule tissue from malignant and benign thyroid patients.

Patients had received no treatment of any kind before thyroid surgery. Through MiXCR, TCRdb re-clonotyped the PCR reads. The table includes fewer than 40,000 clones, around 30% detected once. In the case of this clone: The antigen is not known. A read error may account for a junction end that differs from germline.

The CDR3 length is 15 residues. Germline V gene lookup returns CDR1 KGHSH and CDR2 LQKENI. General study findings and limits: Across blood and tumor, TCR beta diversity in malignant thyroid tumors was reportedly significantly higher than in benign nodules.

Source material: blood. This sequence joins TRBV18 and TRBJ1-2; D is undetermined. This receptor was taken from a female donor with papillary thyroid cancer or a benign thyroid nodule (not recorded which). Some clones in this sample may be carry-over from other donors' samples. The CDR3 DNA sequence: TGTGCCAGATCACCGGGTTACTATCGGGATGGTGGCTACACCTTC. It specifies CARSPGYYRDGGYTF.